This TCR beta chain was recovered during a study of OX40 agonist ivuxolimab in advanced cancers. Assay used: immunoSEQ multiplex PCR; TCRdb lists only in-frame clones, some missing. The sample has around 35,000 clones; roughly three quarters are singletons. In its sample, this clone was seen a few times. This specimen was CD4+ or CD8+ T cells sorted from blood, taken in a trial of the OX40 agonist ivuxolimab. The receptor was isolated from an adult with an advanced solid tumor such as melanoma, head and neck, liver or kidney cancer.

CDR3 sequence reads: CASSVQNTGELFF. CDR3 nucleotide sequence: TGTGCCAGCAGTGTACAGAACACCGGGGAGCTGTTTTTT. The chain carries TRBV2 and TRBJ2-2, with D unclear. Trimming removed 4 bases from V and 1 base from J, with 4 bases in between. Germline V lookup: CDR1 SNHLY, CDR2 FYNNEI. This CDR3 is built from 13 residues. Together with reference TRBV2 and TRBJ2-2, the CDR3 gives the full variable domain: EPEVTQTPSHQVTQMGQEVILRCVPISNHLYFYWYRQILGQKVEFLVSFYNNEISEKSEIFDDQFSVERPDGSNFTLKIRSTKLEDSAMYFCASSVQNTGELFFGEGSRLTVL.